This T cell receptor (beta chain) was recorded in a study of Tregs in tolerant kidney transplant recipients. The study, taken as a whole, reports: For some patients, primers changed over time, blocking nucleotide-level comparison. Validation in larger populations is needed because few patients were studied. The most relevant donor-specific Treg TCRbeta repertoire apparently came from expansion with activated donor B cells.

As concerns this clone: Its antigen is unknown.

Mixed chimerism was transient after nonmyeloablative marrow transplants from related graft donors. Thawed PBMCs were FACS-sorted into unstimulated CD4+CD25+CD127- regulatory T cells, CD4+CD25- non-regulatory cells, CD4 and CD8 cells. Clones were sequenced by immunoSEQ multiplex PCR, and TCRdb holds only the in-frame ones, with some missing. The top ten hold roughly 15% of the sample, which has roughly 52,000 clones, about 90% seen once. The TCR sequence derives from a human patient who received a combined kidney and bone marrow transplant. Some of these T cells may belong to the graft donor. The input for sequencing was CD8+ T cells from blood (PBMCs), taken 24 months after the transplant.

CDR3 loop: CAISELRSQGGGAYEQYF. The CDR3 region has the DNA TGTGCCATCAGTGAGTTACGAAGCCAGGGCGGGGGTGCTTACGAGCAGTACTTC. This chain joins TRBV10-3 and TRBJ2-7, with 7 positions matching TRBD2. The CDR3 runs 18 residues. Trimming cost V 1 base and J 4 bases; bases outside gene matches: 16. The V gene's germline CDR1 is ENHRY and CDR2 SYGVKD.